This TCR beta chain was sequenced for a study of identical twins. Only healthy Caucasians were enrolled as donors. This clonotype was seen at least ten times. Its antigen is not known. Study conclusions and caveats: Excess twin sharing in beta out-of-frame sequences was weaker.

Germline V gene data show CDR1 as SGHDT and CDR2 as YYEEEE. The CDR3 totals 17 residues. V dropped 1 base and J dropped 0; count of bases not matched to a gene: 1. MiXCR, applied by TCRdb to the 5' RACE reads, yields one record per CDR3 protein. The data hold some 730,000 distinct CDR3 sequences, with about 18% observed a single time. This sample also appeared in a second study, on T cells expressing NK-cell markers.

The chain is built from TRBV5-6 and TRBJ2-2; TRBD2 matches at 12 bases. The clonotype originates from a young woman in good health. Sequenced sample: PBMCs. CDR3 in DNA: TGTGCCAGCAGCTTGAGACTAGCGGGGGCGAACACCGGGGAGCTGTTTTTT. As protein: CASSLRLAGANTGELFF.